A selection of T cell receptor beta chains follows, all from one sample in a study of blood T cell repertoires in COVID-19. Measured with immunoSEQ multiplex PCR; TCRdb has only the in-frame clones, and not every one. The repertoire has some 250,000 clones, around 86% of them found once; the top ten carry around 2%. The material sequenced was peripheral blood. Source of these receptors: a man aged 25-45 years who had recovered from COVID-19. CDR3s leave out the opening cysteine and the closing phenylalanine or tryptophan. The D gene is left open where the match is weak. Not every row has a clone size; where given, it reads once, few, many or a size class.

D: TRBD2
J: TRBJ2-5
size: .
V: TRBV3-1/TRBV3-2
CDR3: ASSSTSGGLGETQY

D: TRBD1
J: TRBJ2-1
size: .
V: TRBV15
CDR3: ATSQDRSSYNEQF

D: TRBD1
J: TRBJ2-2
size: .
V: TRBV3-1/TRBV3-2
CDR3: ASSQPLGQGISTGELF

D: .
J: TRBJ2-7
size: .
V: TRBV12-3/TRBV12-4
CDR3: ASSHAGGEEQY

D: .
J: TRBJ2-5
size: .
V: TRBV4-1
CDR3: ASSPTGGGTQY

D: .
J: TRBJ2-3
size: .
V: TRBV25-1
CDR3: ASGDVESTDTQY

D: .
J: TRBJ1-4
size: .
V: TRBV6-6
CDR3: ASSPFQGYNEKLF

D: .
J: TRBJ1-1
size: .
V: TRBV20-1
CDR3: SAKQDTEAF

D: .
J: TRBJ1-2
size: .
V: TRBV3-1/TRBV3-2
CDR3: ASSSRSPEGYT

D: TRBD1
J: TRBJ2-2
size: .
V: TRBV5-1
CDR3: ASSRGLVTGELF

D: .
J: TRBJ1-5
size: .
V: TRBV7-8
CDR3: ASSLNYRLGNQPQH

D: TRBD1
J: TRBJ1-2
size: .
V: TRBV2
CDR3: ASRGPGQPYGYT

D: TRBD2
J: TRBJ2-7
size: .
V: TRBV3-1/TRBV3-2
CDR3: ASSQEPLAGAYEQY

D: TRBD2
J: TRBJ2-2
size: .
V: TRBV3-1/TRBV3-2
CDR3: ASSQVGRVLVTGELF

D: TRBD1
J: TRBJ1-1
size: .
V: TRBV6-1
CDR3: ASSEETGYTEAF

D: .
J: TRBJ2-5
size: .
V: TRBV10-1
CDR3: ASSAGGRETQY

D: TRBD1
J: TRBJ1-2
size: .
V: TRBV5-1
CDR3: ASRGGDRGGDGYT

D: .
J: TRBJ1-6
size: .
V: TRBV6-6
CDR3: ASRPGVPNNSPLH

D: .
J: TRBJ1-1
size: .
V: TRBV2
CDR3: ASTSQGLGNTEAF

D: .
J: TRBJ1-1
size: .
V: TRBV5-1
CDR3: ASSLVLGQWWTEAF

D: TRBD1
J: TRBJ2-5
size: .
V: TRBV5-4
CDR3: ASSLRTGVSAWAQY

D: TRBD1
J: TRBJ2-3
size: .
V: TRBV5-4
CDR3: ASSLGETGSTDTQY

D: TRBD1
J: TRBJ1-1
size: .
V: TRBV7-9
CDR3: ASSLIRGIVNTEAF

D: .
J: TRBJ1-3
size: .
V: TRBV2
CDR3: ASRRGSGNTIY

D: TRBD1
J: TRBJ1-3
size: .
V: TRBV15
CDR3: ATSWDRAFSGNTIY

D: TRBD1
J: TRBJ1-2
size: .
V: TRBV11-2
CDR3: ASRPQQGTGYT

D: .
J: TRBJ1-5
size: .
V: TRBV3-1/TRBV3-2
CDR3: ASSQGDRPQH

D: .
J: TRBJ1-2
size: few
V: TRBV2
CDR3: ASRGQSPAYGYT

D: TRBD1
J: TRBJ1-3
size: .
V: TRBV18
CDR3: ASSPPGQGILGSGNTIY

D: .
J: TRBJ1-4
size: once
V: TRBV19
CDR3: ASSPVDRNEKLF

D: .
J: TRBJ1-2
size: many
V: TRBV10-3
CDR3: ATVRGLGYGYT

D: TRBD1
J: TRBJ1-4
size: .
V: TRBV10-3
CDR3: AISDDRGLSEKLF

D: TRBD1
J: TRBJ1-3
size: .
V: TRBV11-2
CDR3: ASSQGGTGLGGNTIY

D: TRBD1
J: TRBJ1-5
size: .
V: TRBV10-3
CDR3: ASSWDRDYRPQH

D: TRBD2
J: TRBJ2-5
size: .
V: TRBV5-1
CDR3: ASVGLAGGPETQY

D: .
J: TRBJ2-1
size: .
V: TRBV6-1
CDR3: ASSEGPQGEQF

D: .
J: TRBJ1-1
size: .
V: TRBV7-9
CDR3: ASSRGVGVNTEAF

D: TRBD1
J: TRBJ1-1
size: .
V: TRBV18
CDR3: ASSPTQWAGGSYTEAF

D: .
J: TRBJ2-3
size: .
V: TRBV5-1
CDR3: ASSLVSGQGDTQY

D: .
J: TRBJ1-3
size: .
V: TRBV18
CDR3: AGSQALSGNTIY

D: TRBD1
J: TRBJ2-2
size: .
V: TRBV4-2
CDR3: ASSPNTGDTGELF

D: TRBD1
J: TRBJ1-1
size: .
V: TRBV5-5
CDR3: ASTIGQGMNTEAF

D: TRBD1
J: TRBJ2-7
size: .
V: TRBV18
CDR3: ASSPGQGAGEQY